The 16 T cell receptor beta chains below were found in one sample sequenced in a study of cytomegalovirus exposure and HLA in healthy donors. With 60 Vbeta and 13 Jbeta primers, the PCR was carried out. Clones were read by immunoSEQ multiplex PCR, and TCRdb kept only the in-frame ones, dropping some. The table shows fewer than 250,000 clones, with 75% to 85% occurring only once. Sequencing was performed on PBMCs. The receptors originated from a woman between 50 and 59 years old in good health and CMV-seronegative.

The V gene is TRBV7-9, the J gene TRBJ1-4; 7 bases line up with TRBD1. V was pared by 6 bases and J by 10 bases, with 8 bases of the junction left unmatched. The CDR3 is made up of 13 amino acids. Germline CDR1 and CDR2: SEHNR and FQNEAQ (reference sequence). The CDR3 DNA follows: TGTGCCAGCAGAGATGACAGGGCTGGAAAACTGTTTTTT. It translates to CASRDDRAGKLFF.

The chain couples TRBV7-3 to TRBJ1-1, with unresolved D. CDR3 length: 13 amino acids. Trimming took 5 bases from V and 6 from J, leaving 13 bases between them. Germline lookup yields CDR1 SGHTA and CDR2 FQGTGA. The CDR3 reads CASSLHSKSEAFF. Written as DNA, the CDR3 is TGTGCCAGCAGCCTTCACTCCAAATCTGAAGCTTTCTTT.

The sample holds one count of this clone. The chain joins TRBV9 to TRBJ2-1; 12 bases agree with TRBD2. Trimming removed 2 bases from V and 9 bases from J; junction bases left unmatched: 6. Germline values: CDR1 SGDLS, CDR2 YYNGEE. This CDR3 region has 15 residues. CDR3 DNA sequence: TGTGCCAGCAGCGTGACTAGCGGGGGCTCTGGTGAGCAGTTCTTC. Translation: CASSVTSGGSGEQFF.

V and J are TRBV9 and TRBJ2-2, with TRBD2 matching 10 bases. Trimming at V came to 4 bases and at J to 5 bases, leaving 8 bases not matched to a gene. Germline V lookup: CDR1 SGDLS, CDR2 YYNGEE. The CDR3 is made up of 16 amino acids. CDR3 in amino acids: CASSPRAGGETGELFF. CDR3 sequence (DNA): TGTGCCAGCAGCCCACGAGCGGGAGGGGAAACCGGGGAGCTGTTTTTT.

V usage is TRBV10-3 and J usage is TRBJ1-1, with TRBD1 identical over 7 bases. V was pared by 7 bases and J by 0 bases, with 5 bases of the junction left unmatched. Germline CDR1 and CDR2: ENHRY and SYGVKD. CDR3 length: 14 residues. The CDR3 sequence is CAITRQGVNTEAFF. The CDR3 bases are TGTGCCATCACCAGACAGGGTGTGAACACTGAAGCTTTCTTT.

The chain links TRBV7-2 to TRBJ2-5; D may be TRBD1 (5 bases). The CDR3 covers 15 residues. The germline CDR1 and CDR2 sequences are SGHTA and FQGNSA. Between the trimmed V and J ends, which lost 1 base and 1 base, there was a span of 10 bases. CDR3 in amino acids: CASSLEARAQETQYF. For the CDR3, the DNA is TGTGCCAGCAGCTTAGAGGCCAGGGCCCAAGAGACCCAGTACTTC.

This sequence joins TRBV9 and TRBJ1-3; D is unclear. Trimming left V 2 bases short and J 0 bases short, with 12 bases between. CDR3 size: 16 residues. Germline V gene sequence: CDR1 SGDLS, CDR2 YYNGEE. The CDR3 nucleotides read TGTGCCAGCAGCGTGGCGGGCCGGAGCTCTGGAAACACCATATATTTT. Translating it yields CASSVAGRSSGNTIYF.

The V and J genes are TRBV6-1 and TRBJ1-2; TRBD1 is a possible D gene (6 bases). The germline V gene encodes CDR1 MNHNS and CDR2 SASEGT. The CDR3 runs 15 residues. Trimming pared 6 bases from V and 0 bases from J, leaving 14 bases between. This chain's CDR3 is CASSLSTGTNYGYTF. CDR3 DNA: TGTGCCAGCAGCCTCTCGACAGGCACTAACTATGGCTACACCTTC.

The chain uses TRBV29-1 and TRBJ2-1; tentatively, D is TRBD1 (5 bases). The CDR3 is 14 amino acids. Germline-derived CDR1 and CDR2 are SQVTM and ANQGSEA. V was cut by 4 bases and J by 6 bases, with 16 bases left in between. The CDR3 nucleotides are TGCAGCGTTGTTAAGGGCAGGGTGAGCAATGAGCAGTTCTTC. This translates into CSVVKGRVSNEQFF.

The V and J genes are TRBV5-1 and TRBJ2-7, with 7 bases lining up with TRBD1. The CDR3 spans 15 residues. Looked up from germline, CDR1 is SGHRS and CDR2 is YFSETQ. V lost 0 bases, J lost 3 bases, and 6 bases stayed unmatched. CDR3 region: CASSLVSGGFYEQYF. CDR3 bases: TGCGCCAGCAGCTTGGTGTCAGGGGGATTCTACGAGCAGTACTTC.

A remark on this clone: One end of the junction varies from germline; a read error may be responsible. The chain couples TRBV20-1 to TRBJ1-2, with D unclear. This CDR3 is built from 11 residues. The germline V gene has CDR1 DFQATT and CDR2 SNEGSKA (reference sequence). The CDR3 bases are TGCAGTGCCCCCGTAAACTCTGGCTACACCTTC. Translated, it gives CSAPVNSGYTF.

This chain connects TRBV9 to TRBJ2-5; 7 nucleotides line up with TRBD2. Germline V lookup: CDR1 SGDLS, CDR2 YYNGEE. The CDR3 is made up of 16 amino acids. Unmatched junction bases numbered 10, after V lost 4 bases and J lost 1 base. The CDR3 DNA reads as TGTGCCAGCAGCCTCTGGCGGGCTAGCGGCCAAGAGACCCAGTACTTC. It is translated as CASSLWRASGQETQYF.

The sample holds a few counts of this clone. The chain joins TRBV6-6 to TRBJ1-2, with D uncertain. Germline assignment: CDR1 MNHNY and CDR2 SVGAGI (reference sequence). The CDR3 contains 13 residues. The germline V and J ends were trimmed by 0 bases and 5 bases, with 7 bases remaining between them. CDR3: CASSYSLRYGYTF. The CDR3 region has the DNA TGTGCCAGCAGTTACTCTCTCCGTTATGGCTACACCTTC.

There are a few counts of this clone. The J gene is TRBJ1-1, the V gene TRBV5-1; D possibly corresponds to TRBD1 (6 bases). V lost 7 bases and J 9 bases, leaving 13 bases between the germline ends. The CDR3 spans 11 residues. Germline loops: CDR1 SGHRS, CDR2 YFSETQ. Here the CDR3 DNA reads TGCGCCAGCCCCCCCAGGGGAAAAGCTTTCTTT. This codes for CASPPRGKAFF.

The rearrangement uses TRBV7-9 and TRBJ1-2, with 12 positions matching TRBD1. CDR1 SEHNR and CDR2 FQNEAQ come from the germline V gene (reference sequence). Trimming cost V 2 bases and J 4 bases; bases outside gene matches: 8. The CDR3 contains 17 residues. This CDR3 is CASSLSAGTGGFYGYTF. In DNA form, the CDR3 reads TGTGCCAGCAGCTTATCAGCGGGGACAGGGGGCTTCTATGGCTACACCTTC.

This clone has a handful of counts. The rearrangement links TRBV6-5 to TRBJ1-2; possible D gene TRBD1, 5 bases. The V gene lost 5 bases and the J gene lost 4 bases, with 17 bases spanning the gap. Germline CDR1 MNHEY, CDR2 SVGAGI. The CDR3 has 15 amino acids. As DNA, the CDR3 is TGTGCCAGCAGTCCCTCCGGGGGGGTCCTCTATGGCTACACCTTC. Protein product: CASSPSGGVLYGYTF.